The T cell receptor beta chain described here comes from a study of technical replicates of blood from several donors. TCRdb's copy holds only in-frame clones and misses some; the assay was immunoSEQ multiplex PCR. The table records about 79,000 clones, 94% of them present only once. Germline V lookup: CDR1 GTSNPN, CDR2 SVGIG (reference sequence). The V gene lost 3 bases and the J gene lost 7 bases, with 10 bases spanning the gap. The CDR3 covers 13 residues. The sequence came from a human donor in good health. The chain joins TRBV30 to TRBJ1-6; D gene ambiguous. The sample was T cells isolated from PBMCs. The DNA of the CDR3 is TGTGCCTGGAGGGCAGGCGGGAATTCACCCCTCCACTTT. Its protein product is CAWRAGGNSPLHF.